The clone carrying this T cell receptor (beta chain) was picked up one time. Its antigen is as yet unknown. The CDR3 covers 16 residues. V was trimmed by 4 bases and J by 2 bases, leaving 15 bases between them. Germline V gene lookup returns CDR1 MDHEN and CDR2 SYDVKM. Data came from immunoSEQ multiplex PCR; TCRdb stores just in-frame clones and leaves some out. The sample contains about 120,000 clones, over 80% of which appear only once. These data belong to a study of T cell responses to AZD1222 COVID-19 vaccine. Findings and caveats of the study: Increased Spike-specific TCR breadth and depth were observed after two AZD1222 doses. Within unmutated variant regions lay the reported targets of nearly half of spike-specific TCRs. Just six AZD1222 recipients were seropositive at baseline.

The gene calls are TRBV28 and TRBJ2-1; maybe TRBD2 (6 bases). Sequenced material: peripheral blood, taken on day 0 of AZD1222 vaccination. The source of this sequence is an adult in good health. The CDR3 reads CASSWGVAETYNEQFF. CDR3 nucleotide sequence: TGTGCCAGCAGTTGGGGCGTAGCGGAAACCTACAATGAGCAGTTCTTC.